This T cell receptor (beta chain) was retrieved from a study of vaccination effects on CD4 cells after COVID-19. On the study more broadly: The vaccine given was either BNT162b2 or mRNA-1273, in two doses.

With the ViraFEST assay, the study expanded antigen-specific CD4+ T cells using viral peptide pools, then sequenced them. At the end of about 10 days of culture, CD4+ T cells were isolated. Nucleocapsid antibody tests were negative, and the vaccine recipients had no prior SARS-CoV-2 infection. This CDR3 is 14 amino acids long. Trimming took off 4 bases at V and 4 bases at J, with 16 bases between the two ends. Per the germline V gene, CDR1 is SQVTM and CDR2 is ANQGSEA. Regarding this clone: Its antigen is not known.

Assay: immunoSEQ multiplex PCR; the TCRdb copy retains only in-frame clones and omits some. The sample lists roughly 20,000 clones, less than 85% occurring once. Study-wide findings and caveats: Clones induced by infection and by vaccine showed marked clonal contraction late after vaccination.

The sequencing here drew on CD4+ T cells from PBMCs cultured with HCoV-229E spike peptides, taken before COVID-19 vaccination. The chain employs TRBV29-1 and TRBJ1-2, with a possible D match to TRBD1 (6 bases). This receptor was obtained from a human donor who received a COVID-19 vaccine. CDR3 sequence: CSVVGRGRSYGYTF. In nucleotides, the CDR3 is TGCAGCGTTGTTGGTCGGGGGCGCAGCTATGGCTACACCTTC.